One sample yielded the 16 T cell receptor beta chains listed below, sequenced in a study of cytomegalovirus exposure and HLA in healthy donors. Researchers ran the PCR with 60 Vbeta and 13 Jbeta primers. Using immunoSEQ multiplex PCR, the repertoire was profiled, and TCRdb retains in-frame clones only, with some absent. The repertoire holds roughly 230,000 clones, over 75% seen once, with under 0.6% in the top ten. Sequencing used PBMCs. These receptors originate from a boy between 10 and 17 years old in good health and CMV-seronegative.

The chain carries TRBV19 and TRBJ2-6, with D perhaps matching TRBD2 (5 bases). The V end lost 6 bases, the J end lost 2 bases, and 8 bases lay between the germline ends. The CDR3 contains 14 residues. CDR1 and CDR2 from the germline V gene are LNHDA and SQIVND (reference sequence). CDR3 sequence: CASSGITGANVLTF. The CDR3 nucleotides are TGTGCCAGTAGCGGGATCACTGGGGCCAACGTCCTGACTTTC.

This chain connects TRBV5-1 to TRBJ1-2, with D unresolved. Trimming cost V 4 bases and J 2 bases, with 18 bases left between them. The CDR3 covers 16 residues. Germline CDR1 and CDR2: SGHRS and YFSETQ. DNA for the CDR3: TGCGCCAGCAGCGTTACGTATGGGCAGCCAAACTATGGCTACACCTTC. The encoded protein is CASSVTYGQPNYGYTF. The variable domain in full, with the rest retrieved from reference TRBV5-1 and TRBJ1-2, is KAGVTQTPRYLIKTRGQQVTLSCSPISGHRSVSWYQQTPGQGLQFLFEYFSETQRNKGNFPGRFSGRQFSNSRSEMNVSTLELGDSALYLCASSVTYGQPNYGYTFGSGTRLTVV.

This chain connects TRBV30 to TRBJ1-1; 7 nucleotides match TRBD1. The germline gives CDR1 GTSNPN, CDR2 SVGIG (reference sequence). This CDR3 has 14 residues. J was trimmed by 0 bases and V by 4 bases; bases with no gene match: 5. For the CDR3, the DNA is TGTGCCTGGATCCCAGGGACAGTGAACACTGAAGCTTTCTTT. As protein: CAWIPGTVNTEAFF.

The V call is TRBV7-6, the J call TRBJ2-3; D perhaps matches TRBD2 (6 bases). The germline V gene has CDR1 SGHVS and CDR2 FNYEAQ. The V end was cut by 1 base, the J end by 0 bases, with 8 bases between. CDR3 size: 15 residues. CDR3 nucleotide sequence: TGTGCCAGCAGCTTAGGGGGACTTAGCACAGATACGCAGTATTTT. Encoded protein: CASSLGGLSTDTQYF.

V is TRBV4-1 and J is TRBJ2-3; perhaps TRBD1 as D (5 bases). There are 17 residues in the CDR3. V lost 1 base, J lost 2 bases, and 16 bases lay in between. Germline V gene sequence: CDR1 MGHRA, CDR2 YSYEKL. Here the CDR3 DNA reads TGCGCCAGCAGCCAAGGGGGCGGCGGCGCACCCACAGATACGCAGTATTTT. It encodes CASSQGGGGAPTDTQYF.

The V and J genes are TRBV29-1 and TRBJ2-7; maybe TRBD2 (6 bases). The germline V gene has CDR1 SQVTM and CDR2 ANQGSEA. The CDR3 totals 13 residues. V dropped 4 bases and J dropped 2 bases, with 12 bases sitting between them. The CDR3: CSVVWRETYEQYF. The CDR3 nucleotides read TGCAGCGTTGTATGGCGGGAAACCTACGAGCAGTACTTC.

The rearrangement joins TRBV18 to TRBJ2-1; 9 bases agree with TRBD1. The length of the CDR3 is 20 residues. Trimming took 2 bases from V and 2 from J; bases not matched to a gene: 16. Germline V gene sequence: CDR1 KGHSH, CDR2 LQKENI. CDR3: CASSPGRSSGDRETYNEQFF. The CDR3 DNA follows: TGTGCCAGCTCACCAGGGCGATCAAGTGGGGACAGGGAAACCTACAATGAGCAGTTCTTC. The full variable domain, rest sourced from reference TRBV18 and TRBJ2-1, is NAGVMQNPRHLVRRRGQEARLRCSPMKGHSHVYWYRQLPEEGLKFMVYLQKENIIDESGMPKERFSAEFPKEGPSILRIQQVVRGDSAAYFCASSPGRSSGDRETYNEQFFGPGTRLTVL.

The V gene is TRBV5-1, the J gene TRBJ2-3, with D tentatively TRBD1 (5 bases). In germline, CDR1 is SGHRS, CDR2 YFSETQ. V was shortened by 4 bases and J by 0 bases, with 9 bases between the two germline ends. There are 14 residues in the CDR3. DNA of the CDR3: TGCGCCAGCAGCCAACAGGTTAGCACAGATACGCAGTATTTT. This sequence encodes CASSQQVSTDTQYF.

The V and J genes are TRBV11-2 and TRBJ2-5, with D perhaps matching TRBD2 (5 bases). This CDR3 is built from 13 residues. Germline assignment: CDR1 SGHAT and CDR2 FQNNGV. V dropped 3 bases and J dropped 0 bases, with 5 bases sitting between them. This CDR3 reads CASSLRDQETQYF. DNA for the CDR3: TGTGCCAGCAGCTTGCGGGACCAAGAGACCCAGTACTTC.

This chain links TRBV6-1 with TRBJ1-3, with TRBD1 identical over 11 bases. CDR3 length: 17 residues. Germline CDR1 reads MNHNS; CDR2 reads SASEGT. Germline trimming cut 1 base from V and 0 bases from J; bases unmatched to any gene: 2. Written as DNA, the CDR3 is TGTGCCAGCAGTGAAGGGACAGGGGGCAACTCTGGAAACACCATATATTTT. It yields the protein CASSEGTGGNSGNTIYF.

The gene calls are TRBV27 and TRBJ1-3; D perhaps matches TRBD1 (5 bases). Germline-derived CDR1 and CDR2 are MNHEY and SMNVEV (reference sequence). The V end was cut by 3 bases, the J end by 0 bases, with 9 bases between. This CDR3 region has 15 residues. This CDR3 reads CASSFRGASGNTIYF. DNA for the CDR3: TGTGCCAGCAGTTTTCGTGGGGCCTCTGGAAACACCATATATTTT.

CDR3 in DNA: TGTGCCAGCAGTGCGCAGGGGGCCAGGGACTGGGACTATGGCTACACCTTC. Its translation: CASSAQGARDWDYGYTF. This rearrangement joins TRBV2 to TRBJ1-2; 8 bases fit TRBD1. Trimming took 4 bases from V and 3 from J; bases not matched to a gene: 13. CDR1 SNHLY and CDR2 FYNNEI come from the germline V gene. CDR3 length: 17 residues.

J is TRBJ2-7 and V is TRBV5-4, with TRBD2 matching over 13 bases. J was trimmed by 2 bases and V by 4 bases; bases with no gene match: 12. This CDR3 comprises 18 residues. CDR1 and CDR2 (germline): SGHNT, YYREEE (reference sequence). The CDR3 is CASSPSFGTSGVTYEQYF. As DNA, the CDR3 is TGTGCCAGCAGCCCCTCGTTCGGGACTAGCGGGGTTACCTACGAGCAGTACTTC.

The V and J genes are TRBV5-6 and TRBJ2-3, with 7 bases lining up with TRBD2. CDR1 is SGHDT, CDR2 YYEEEE, per germline. This CDR3 is built from 17 residues. V trimming: 4 bases; J trimming: 3 bases; junction bases outside the gene matches: 14. The CDR3 spells CASSVGVAGVYTDTQYF. Written as DNA, the CDR3 is TGTGCCAGCAGCGTGGGGGTGGCGGGAGTTTATACAGATACGCAGTATTTT.

V and J are TRBV10-3 and TRBJ1-4, with 11 bases identical to TRBD1. This CDR3 has 14 amino acids. With V trimmed by 5 bases and J by 6 bases, 2 bases remained unmatched. Germline values: CDR1 ENHRY, CDR2 SYGVKD. The CDR3 region has the DNA TGTGCCATCAGTCCGGGACAGGGGGATGAAAAACTGTTTTTT. It codes for CAISPGQGDEKLFF.

This sequence joins TRBV7-3 and TRBJ2-1; D gene unclear. V lost 2 bases and J 3 bases, leaving 14 bases between the germline ends. Germline V CDR1 and CDR2: SGHTA, FQGTGA. CDR3 size: 16 residues. Here the CDR3 DNA reads TGTGCCAGCAGCTTAGTGGGTGGGCCCAGCTACAATGAGCAGTTCTTC. Translating it yields CASSLVGGPSYNEQFF.